This is a list of T cell receptor beta chains from one sample in a study of cytotoxic CD8 clonotypes in ibrutinib-treated CLL. Assay used: immunoSEQ multiplex PCR; TCRdb lists only in-frame clones, some missing. Counted here are about 270,000 clones, roughly three quarters occurring once; the ten biggest clones make up about 5.3%. Sequencing was performed on PBMCs, taken at disease progression, from a patient treated with ibrutinib. These receptors were obtained from a human donor with chronic lymphocytic leukemia. Both conserved end residues are part of each CDR3. A D gene is named only where the DNA matches it firmly. The size entry is marked missing in some rows and otherwise reads once, few, many or a size class.

V gene	clone size	J gene	D gene	CDR3 protein	CDR3 DNA
TRBV2	.	TRBJ2-5	.	CAGEGDQETQYF	TGTGCTGGGGAAGGGGACCAAGAGACCCAGTACTTC
TRBV7-9	few	TRBJ2-1	.	CASSLWALNEQFF	TGTGCCAGCTCTCTCTGGGCCTTGAATGAGCAGTTCTTC
TRBV13	few	TRBJ2-7	.	CASSFFGTEQYF	TGTGCCAGCAGCTTTTTCGGGACCGAGCAGTACTTC
TRBV6-1	.	TRBJ2-3	.	CASSVRRVTDTQYF	TGTGCCAGCAGTGTTCGACGGGTCACAGATACGCAGTATTTT
TRBV6-5	.	TRBJ1-2	.	CASTRPGPNYGYTF	TGTGCCAGCACCCGTCCGGGTCCTAACTATGGCTACACCTTC
TRBV15	.	TRBJ1-2	TRBD1	CATSRDLRGRDYGYTF	TGTGCCACCAGCAGAGACTTAAGGGGGCGCGACTATGGCTACACCTTC
TRBV15	.	TRBJ2-5	TRBD1	CATSRELGQGYQETQYF	TGTGCCACCAGCAGGGAACTGGGACAGGGGTACCAAGAGACCCAGTACTTC
TRBV2	once	TRBJ2-7	TRBD2	CASNRLAGEYYEQYF	TGTGCCAGCAACCGACTAGCGGGAGAATACTACGAGCAGTACTTC
TRBV27	.	TRBJ2-7	TRBD2	CASSFEASGSNEQYF	TGTGCCAGCAGTTTTGAAGCTAGCGGGAGTAACGAGCAGTACTTC
TRBV19	.	TRBJ1-1	TRBD1	CASSIYRGIWNTEAFF	TGTGCCAGTAGTATTTACAGGGGAATTTGGAACACTGAAGCTTTCTTT
TRBV28	.	TRBJ2-7	TRBD2	CASARGGRYEQYF	TGTGCCAGCGCTCGGGGGGGCCGGTACGAGCAGTACTTC
TRBV28	.	TRBJ1-1	.	CASTLQPVMNTEAFF	TGTGCCAGCACGTTGCAGCCGGTAATGAACACTGAAGCTTTCTTT
TRBV20-1	.	TRBJ1-4	.	CSASREKLFF	TGCAGTGCTAGTCGAGAAAAACTGTTTTTT
TRBV5-1	.	TRBJ2-7	.	CASSTHSRGPYEQYF	TGCGCCAGCAGCACCCACAGCAGGGGTCCCTACGAGCAGTACTTC
TRBV11-2	few	TRBJ2-7	TRBD2	CASGLAHYEQYF	TGTGCCAGTGGACTAGCACACTACGAGCAGTACTTC
TRBV7-9	.	TRBJ1-4	.	CASSLFLALGNEKLFF	TGTGCCAGCAGCTTATTCCTGGCCCTCGGAAATGAAAAACTGTTTTTT
TRBV27	.	TRBJ2-5	.	CASSLSMDYQETQYF	TGTGCCAGCAGTTTATCGATGGATTACCAAGAGACCCAGTACTTC
TRBV11-2	few	TRBJ1-1	.	CASSHGTGNTEAFF	TGTGCCAGCAGCCACGGGACGGGGAACACTGAAGCTTTCTTT
TRBV28	.	TRBJ2-1	.	CASSFRGQGGEQFF	TGTGCCAGCAGTTTCCGCGGGCAAGGAGGAGAGCAGTTCTTC
TRBV6-1	.	TRBJ1-2	.	CASSEDLSAHYSYTF	TGTGCCAGCAGTGAAGATCTTTCGGCGCACTATAGCTACACCTTC
TRBV19	.	TRBJ1-5	TRBD1	CASRGQGAGQPQHF	TGTGCCAGTAGGGGACAGGGGGCTGGTCAGCCCCAGCATTTT
TRBV29-1	.	TRBJ2-1	.	CSVGAPRVRDNEQFF	TGCAGCGTTGGGGCGCCCAGGGTTAGGGACAATGAGCAGTTCTTC
TRBV4-1	.	TRBJ2-5	.	CASSQAGSQETQYF	TGCGCCAGCAGCCAAGCTGGTAGTCAGGAGACCCAGTACTTC
TRBV7-8	few	TRBJ2-7	.	CASSTGTSPYEQYF	TGTGCCAGCAGCACCGGGACCAGCCCCTACGAGCAGTACTTC
TRBV10-3	few	TRBJ2-5	.	CAISEAKETQYF	TGTGCCATCAGTGAAGCGAAAGAGACCCAGTACTTC
TRBV9	.	TRBJ2-7	.	CASSTRPSRSLYEQYF	TGTGCCAGCAGCACTCGACCGAGTCGGTCACTCTACGAGCAGTACTTC
TRBV4-3	.	TRBJ1-6	.	CASSVGPRSPLHF	TGCGCCAGCAGTGTCGGACCTCGTTCACCCCTCCACTTT